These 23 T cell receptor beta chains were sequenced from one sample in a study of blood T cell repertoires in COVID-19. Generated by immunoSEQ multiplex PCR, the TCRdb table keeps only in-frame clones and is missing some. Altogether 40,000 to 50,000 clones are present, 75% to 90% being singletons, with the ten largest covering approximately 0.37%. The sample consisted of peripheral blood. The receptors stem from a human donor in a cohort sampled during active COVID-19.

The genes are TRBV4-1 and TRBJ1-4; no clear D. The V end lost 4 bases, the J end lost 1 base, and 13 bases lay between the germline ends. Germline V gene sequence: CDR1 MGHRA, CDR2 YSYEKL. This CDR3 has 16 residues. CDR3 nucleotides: TGCGCCAGCAGCCCCCAGGCGGGGAGAACTAATGAAAAACTGTTTTTT. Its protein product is CASSPQAGRTNEKLFF.

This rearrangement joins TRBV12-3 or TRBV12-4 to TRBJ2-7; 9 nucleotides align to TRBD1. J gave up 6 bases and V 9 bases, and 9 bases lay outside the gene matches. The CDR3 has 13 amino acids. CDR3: CASLAGQGLEQYF. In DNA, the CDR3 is TGTGCCAGTCTGGCGGGACAGGGTCTCGAGCAGTACTTC.

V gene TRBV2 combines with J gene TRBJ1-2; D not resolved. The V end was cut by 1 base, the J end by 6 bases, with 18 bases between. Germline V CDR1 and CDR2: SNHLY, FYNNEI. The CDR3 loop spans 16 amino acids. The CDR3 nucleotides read TGTGCCAGCAGTGAAGGCTACGGCAGGTATTCCCATGGCTACACCTTC. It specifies CASSEGYGRYSHGYTF.

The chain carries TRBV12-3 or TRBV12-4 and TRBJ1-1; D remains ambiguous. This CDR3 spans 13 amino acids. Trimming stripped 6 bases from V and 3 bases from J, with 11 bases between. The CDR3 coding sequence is TGTGCCAGCAGGGTCTCGGGGTACACTGAAGCTTTCTTT. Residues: CASRVSGYTEAFF.

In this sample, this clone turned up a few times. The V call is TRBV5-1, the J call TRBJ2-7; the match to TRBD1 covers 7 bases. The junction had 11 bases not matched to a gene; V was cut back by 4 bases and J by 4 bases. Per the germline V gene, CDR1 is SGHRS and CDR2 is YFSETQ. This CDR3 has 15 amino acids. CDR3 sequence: CASSATDRFDYEQYF. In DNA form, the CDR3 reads TGCGCCAGCAGCGCTACGGACAGGTTCGATTACGAGCAGTACTTC.

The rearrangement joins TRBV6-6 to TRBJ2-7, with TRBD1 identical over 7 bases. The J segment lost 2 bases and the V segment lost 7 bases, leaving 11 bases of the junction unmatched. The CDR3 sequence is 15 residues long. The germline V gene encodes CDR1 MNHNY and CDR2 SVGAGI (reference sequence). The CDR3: CASTVQQGTPYEQYF. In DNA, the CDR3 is TGTGCCAGCACCGTCCAACAGGGGACCCCCTACGAGCAGTACTTC.

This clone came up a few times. The CDR3 reads CASSGRQGRNEQFF. CDR3 coding DNA: TGTGCCAGCAGCGGCAGACAGGGAAGGAATGAGCAGTTCTTC. The chain employs TRBV6-2 or TRBV6-3 and TRBJ2-1, with 7 bases that match TRBD1. Germline loops: CDR1 MNHEY, CDR2 SVGEGT. The CDR3 spans 14 residues. J lost 7 bases, V lost 6 bases, and 9 bases had no gene match.

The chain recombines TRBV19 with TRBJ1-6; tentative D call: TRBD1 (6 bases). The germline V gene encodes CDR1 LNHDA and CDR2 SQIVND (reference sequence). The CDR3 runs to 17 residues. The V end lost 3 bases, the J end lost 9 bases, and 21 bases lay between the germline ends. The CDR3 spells CASSISATGNQGSPLHF. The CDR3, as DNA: TGTGCCAGTAGTATCTCCGCCACAGGGAACCAAGGTTCACCCCTCCACTTT.

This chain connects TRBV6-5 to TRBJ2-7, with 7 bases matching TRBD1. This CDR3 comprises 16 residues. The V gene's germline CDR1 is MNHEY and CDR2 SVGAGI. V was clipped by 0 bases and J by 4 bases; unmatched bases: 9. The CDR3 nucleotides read TGTGCCAGCAGTTACTCGTTTACAGGGGCAAGTTACGAGCAGTACTTC. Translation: CASSYSFTGASYEQYF.

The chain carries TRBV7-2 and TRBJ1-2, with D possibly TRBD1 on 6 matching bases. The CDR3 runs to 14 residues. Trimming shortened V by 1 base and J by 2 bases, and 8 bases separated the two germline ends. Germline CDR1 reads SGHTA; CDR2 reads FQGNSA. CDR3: CASSLGQGNYGYTF. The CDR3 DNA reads TGTGCCAGCAGCTTAGGTCAGGGGAACTATGGCTACACCTTC.

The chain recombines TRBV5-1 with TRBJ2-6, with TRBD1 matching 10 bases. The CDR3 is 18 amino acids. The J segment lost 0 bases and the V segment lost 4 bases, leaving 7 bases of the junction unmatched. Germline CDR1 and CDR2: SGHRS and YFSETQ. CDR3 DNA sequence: TGCGCCAGCAGCGTCACCGACAGGGGGCACTCTGGGGCCAACGTCCTGACTTTC. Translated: CASSVTDRGHSGANVLTF. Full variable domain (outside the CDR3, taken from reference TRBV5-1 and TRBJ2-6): KAGVTQTPRYLIKTRGQQVTLSCSPISGHRSVSWYQQTPGQGLQFLFEYFSETQRNKGNFPGRFSGRQFSNSRSEMNVSTLELGDSALYLCASSVTDRGHSGANVLTFGAGSRLTVL.

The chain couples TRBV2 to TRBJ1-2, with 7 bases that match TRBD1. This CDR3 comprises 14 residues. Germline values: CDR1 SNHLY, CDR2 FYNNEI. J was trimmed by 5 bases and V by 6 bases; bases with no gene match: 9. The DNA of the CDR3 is TGTGCCAGCAGACCCGGGACAGCTACGTATGGCTACACCTTC. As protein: CASRPGTATYGYTF.

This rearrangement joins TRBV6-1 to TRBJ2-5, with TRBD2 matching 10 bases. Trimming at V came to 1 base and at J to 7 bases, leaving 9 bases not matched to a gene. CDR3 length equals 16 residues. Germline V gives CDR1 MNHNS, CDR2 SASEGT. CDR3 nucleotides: TGTGCCAGCAGTGAAGAAGCTAGCGGGGGTTTGGGGACCCAGTACTTC. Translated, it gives CASSEEASGGLGTQYF.

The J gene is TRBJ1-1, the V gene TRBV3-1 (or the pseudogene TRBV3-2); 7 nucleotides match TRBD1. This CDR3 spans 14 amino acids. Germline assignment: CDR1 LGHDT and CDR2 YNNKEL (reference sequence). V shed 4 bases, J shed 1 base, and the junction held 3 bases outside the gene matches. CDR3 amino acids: CASSPHRGNTEAFF. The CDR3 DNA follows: TGTGCCAGCAGCCCACACAGGGGGAACACTGAAGCTTTCTTT.

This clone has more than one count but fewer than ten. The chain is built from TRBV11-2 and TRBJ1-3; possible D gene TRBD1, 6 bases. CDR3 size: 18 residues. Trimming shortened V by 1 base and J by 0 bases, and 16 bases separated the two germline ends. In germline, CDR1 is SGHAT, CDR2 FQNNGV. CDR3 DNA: TGTGCCAGCAGCTTAGCTAACGTCAGGGGAAGCTCTGGAAACACCATATATTTT. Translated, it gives CASSLANVRGSSGNTIYF.

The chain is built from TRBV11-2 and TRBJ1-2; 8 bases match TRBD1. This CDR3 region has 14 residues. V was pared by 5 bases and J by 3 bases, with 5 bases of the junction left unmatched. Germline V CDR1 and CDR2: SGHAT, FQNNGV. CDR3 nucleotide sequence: TGTGCCAGCAGCATAAACAGGGGGGACTATGGCTACACCTTC. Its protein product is CASSINRGDYGYTF.

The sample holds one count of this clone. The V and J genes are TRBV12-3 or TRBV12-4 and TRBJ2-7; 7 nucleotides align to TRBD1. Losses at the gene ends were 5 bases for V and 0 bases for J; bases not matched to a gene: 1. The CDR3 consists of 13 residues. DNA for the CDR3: TGTGCCAGCAGTCGGGACAGCTCCTACGAGCAGTACTTC. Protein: CASSRDSSYEQYF.

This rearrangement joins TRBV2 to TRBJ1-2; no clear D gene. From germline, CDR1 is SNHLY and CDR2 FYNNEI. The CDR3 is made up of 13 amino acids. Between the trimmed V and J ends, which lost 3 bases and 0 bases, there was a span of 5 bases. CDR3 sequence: CASSDGANYGYTF. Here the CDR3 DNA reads TGTGCCAGCAGTGACGGAGCTAACTATGGCTACACCTTC.

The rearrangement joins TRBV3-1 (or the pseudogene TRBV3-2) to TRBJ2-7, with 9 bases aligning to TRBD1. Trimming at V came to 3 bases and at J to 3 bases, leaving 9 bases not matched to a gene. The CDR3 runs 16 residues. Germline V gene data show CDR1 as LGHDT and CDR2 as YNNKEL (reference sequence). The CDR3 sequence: CASSHLQGARVYEQYF. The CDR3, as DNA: TGTGCCAGCAGCCACCTACAGGGGGCCCGAGTCTACGAGCAGTACTTC.

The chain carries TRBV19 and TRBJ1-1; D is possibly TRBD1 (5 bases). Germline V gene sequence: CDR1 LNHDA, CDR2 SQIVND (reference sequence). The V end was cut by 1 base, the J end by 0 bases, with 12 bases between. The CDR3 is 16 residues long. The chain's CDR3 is CASSIGDSLMNTEAFF. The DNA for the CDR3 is TGTGCCAGTAGTATAGGGGACTCCTTAATGAACACTGAAGCTTTCTTT. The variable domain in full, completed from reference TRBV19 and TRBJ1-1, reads DGGITQSPKYLFRKEGQNVTLSCEQNLNHDAMYWYRQDPGQGLRLIYYSQIVNDFQKGDIAEGYSVSREKKESFPLTVTSAQKNPTAFYLCASSIGDSLMNTEAFFGQGTRLTVV.

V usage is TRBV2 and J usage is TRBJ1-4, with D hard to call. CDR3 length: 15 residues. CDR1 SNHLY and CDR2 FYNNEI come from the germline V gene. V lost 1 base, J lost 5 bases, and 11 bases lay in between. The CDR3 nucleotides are TGTGCCAGCAGTGAAGAGGTACAGAACAATGAAAAACTGTTTTTT. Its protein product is CASSEEVQNNEKLFF.

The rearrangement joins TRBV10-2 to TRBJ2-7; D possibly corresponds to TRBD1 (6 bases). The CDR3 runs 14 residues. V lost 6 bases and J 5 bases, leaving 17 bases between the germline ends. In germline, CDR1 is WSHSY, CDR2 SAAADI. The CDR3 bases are TGCGCCAGCAGAAAGGGTACAGGGCTCAACGAGCAGTACTTC. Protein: CASRKGTGLNEQYF.

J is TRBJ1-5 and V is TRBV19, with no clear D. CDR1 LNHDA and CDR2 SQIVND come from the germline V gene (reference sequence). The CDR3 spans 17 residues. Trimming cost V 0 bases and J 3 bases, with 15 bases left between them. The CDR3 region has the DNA TGTGCCAGTAGTATAGATCTACGCACGGGAAACAATCAGCCCCAGCATTTT. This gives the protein CASSIDLRTGNNQPQHF.